The clone carrying this TCR beta chain was seen more than once but under ten times. Its antigen is unknown. The record originates from a study of regulatory T cells in long-lasting Graves disease. Study-wide results and caveats: Under persistent disease, TRBV28, TRBJ1-2 and TRBJ2-5 were used preferentially.

Time point specified: persistent/refractory GD, antithyroid drugs over 5 years with positive TRAb. Researchers made the TCR library from RNA that was extracted from PBMCs. The germline V gene encodes CDR1 MNHEY and CDR2 SVGEGT. Trimming shortened V by 5 bases and J by 4 bases, and 18 bases separated the two germline ends. CDR3 length: 15 amino acids. Construction of the TCR beta libraries employed iRepertoire HTBI primers in conjunction with Arm-PCR of CDR3 regions. TCRdb independently ran MiXCR on the multiplex PCR reads; one entry per CDR3 protein. Counted here are about 460,000 distinct CDR3 sequences, around a fifth occurring once; the ten biggest clones make up approximately 14%.

Here the sequenced sample was peripheral blood mononuclear cells (PBMCs), taken when the disease was refractory, from a patient treated with antithyroid drugs. This sequence originates from a female donor with Graves disease. The chain joins TRBV6-2 or TRBV6-3 to TRBJ2-7; D remains unclear. In DNA form, the CDR3 reads TGTGCCAGCAGTGAGGTCTTCGAGACACCTTACGAGCAGTACTTC. Its translation is CASSEVFETPYEQYF.